The 4 T cell receptor beta chains given below trace back to one sample, sequenced in a study of vaccination effects on CD4 cells after COVID-19. Using viral peptide pools, the ViraFEST assay grew out antigen-specific CD4+ T cells prior to sequencing. Investigators separated out CD4+ T cells once around nine days of culture had passed. Vaccine recipients, nucleocapsid antibody negative, had no prior SARS-CoV-2 infection. Sequencing used immunoSEQ multiplex PCR; TCRdb keeps in-frame clones, though not all of them. Here the sample spans about 27,000 clones, roughly 70% being singletons. Their recognized antigens are unknown. The material was CD4+ T cells from PBMCs cultured with HCoV-NL63 spike peptides, obtained before COVID-19 vaccination. The origin of the receptors is a human donor who received a COVID-19 vaccine.

The V call is TRBV5-5, the J call TRBJ2-2; TRBD2 agrees at 12 bases. The germline gives CDR1 SGHKS, CDR2 YYEKEE (reference sequence). Losses at the gene ends were 4 bases for V and 7 bases for J; bases not matched to a gene: 11. This CDR3 has 17 amino acids. The CDR3 here is CASSLLLAGGLGGELFF. CDR3 sequence (DNA): TGTGCCAGCAGCCTACTTCTAGCGGGGGGGCTTGGCGGGGAGCTGTTTTTT.

The chain recombines TRBV7-9 with TRBJ1-1; 7 bases fit TRBD1. Germline loops: CDR1 SEHNR, CDR2 FQNEAQ (reference sequence). There are 15 residues in the CDR3. Trimming cost V 6 bases and J 0 bases; bases outside gene matches: 7. The CDR3 sequence is CASRLGTDMNTEAFF. In DNA, the CDR3 is TGTGCCAGCAGACTAGGGACAGACATGAACACTGAAGCTTTCTTT.

This clone showed up just a few times. The chain has TRBV7-9 and TRBJ1-1; no clear D gene. Trimming cost V 1 base and J 0 bases, with 6 bases left between them. Germline V lookup: CDR1 SEHNR, CDR2 FQNEAQ (reference sequence). The CDR3 loop spans 14 amino acids. The DNA of the CDR3 is TGTGCCAGCAGCTTAGTCGGTCTGAACACTGAAGCTTTCTTT. Amino acids: CASSLVGLNTEAFF.

This chain joins TRBV6-4 and TRBJ2-3, with unresolved D. Germline CDR1 is MRHNA and CDR2 is SNTAGT. Trimming left V 2 bases short and J 3 bases short, with 6 bases between. The CDR3 is 13 residues long. CDR3 DNA sequence: TGTGCCAGCAGTGACCTCGGTACAGATACGCAGTATTTT. Its protein product is CASSDLGTDTQYF.